The 23 T cell receptor beta chains below were found in one sample sequenced in a study of response to subunit inactivated influenza vaccine. TCRdb used MiXCR to reprocess the RT-PCR reads, holding one entry per CDR3 protein. This sample has about 570,000 distinct CDR3 sequences, with around 11% found just once. A further study also used this sample, focusing on T cells expressing NK-cell markers. That paper notes: Researchers built TCR beta cDNA using 5'RACE template switching with UMIs.

Specimen: PBMCs from blood, collected on the day of vaccination. These receptors were collected from a man aged 45-60 years who received an inactivated influenza vaccine.

The sample holds many counts of this clonotype. V usage is TRBV5-5 and J usage is TRBJ1-2; TRBD1 is a possible D gene (6 bases). Trimming removed 0 bases at V and 0 bases at J, with 9 bases between. The CDR3 runs 15 residues. The V gene's germline CDR1 is SGHKS and CDR2 YYEKEE (reference sequence). DNA of the CDR3: TGTGCCAGCAGCTTGGCCGGGGGCACTAACTATGGCTACACCTTC. It translates to CASSLAGGTNYGYTF.

This clonotype has a count of ten or more. The chain employs TRBV20-1 and TRBJ2-1, with 9 bases identical to TRBD1. The CDR3 loop spans 14 amino acids. Unmatched junction bases numbered 7, after V lost 7 bases and J lost 3 bases. Germline-derived CDR1 and CDR2 are DFQATT and SNEGSKA (reference sequence). The CDR3 bases are TGCAGTGTGGGGGGACAGGGAAGCTACAATGAGCAGTTCTTC. Its protein is CSVGGQGSYNEQFF.

This clonotype has at least ten counts. This sequence joins TRBV12-3 or TRBV12-4 and TRBJ2-7, with TRBD1 as a possible D gene (5 bases). The V end was cut by 0 bases, the J end by 0 bases, with 6 bases between. CDR3 size: 14 residues. CDR3 nucleotide sequence: TGTGCCAGCAGTTTAGCAGGGGCCTCCTACGAGCAGTACTTC. Encoded protein: CASSLAGASYEQYF.

This clonotype was seen only a few times. This chain connects TRBV5-5 to TRBJ2-1, with 9 bases lining up with TRBD1. The V segment lost 4 bases and the J segment 7 bases; nucleotides outside the gene matches: 12. CDR1 SGHKS and CDR2 YYEKEE come from the germline V gene (reference sequence). The CDR3 is 16 amino acids. In nucleotides, the CDR3 is TGTGCCAGCAGCCAATACCGGGACAGGGCGGGGAATGAGCAGTTCTTC. Translation: CASSQYRDRAGNEQFF.

This clonotype has a handful of counts. The V and J genes are TRBV28 and TRBJ2-7, with D tentatively TRBD2 (5 bases). Germline loops: CDR1 MDHEN, CDR2 SYDVKM. The CDR3 contains 17 residues. With 3 bases removed from V and 2 bases from J, the gap between germline ends came to 20 bases. The CDR3 here is CASSFEGLGRPTYEQYF. The DNA for the CDR3 is TGTGCCAGCAGTTTTGAGGGATTAGGCAGGCCCACCTACGAGCAGTACTTC. Filled out from reference TRBV28 and TRBJ2-7, the complete variable domain reads DVKVTQSSRYLVKRTGEKVFLECVQDMDHENMFWYRQDPGLGLRLIYFSYDVKMKEKGDIPEGYSVSREKKERFSLILESASTNQTSMYLCASSFEGLGRPTYEQYFGPGTRLTVT.

V is TRBV24-1 and J is TRBJ2-5; D call uncertain. The CDR3 contains 14 residues. CDR1 and CDR2 (germline): KGHDR, SFDVKD. V lost 4 bases to trimming and J lost 4 bases, with 12 bases between them. CDR3 residues: CATSDPRRLETQYF. The CDR3 coding sequence is TGTGCCACCAGTGACCCCCGCAGGTTAGAGACCCAGTACTTC.

The rearrangement links TRBV20-1 to TRBJ1-5; D not certain. Deletions cut 6 bases from V and 3 bases from J, with 24 bases between. The CDR3 extends over 17 amino acids. Germline-derived CDR1 and CDR2 are DFQATT and SNEGSKA (reference sequence). The CDR3 spells CSATPTPGPSYNQPQHF. For the CDR3, the DNA is TGCAGTGCCACCCCGACCCCGGGCCCCAGTTACAATCAGCCCCAGCATTTT.

This clonotype was recorded at least ten times. CDR3 region: CASSYGGRGDTQYF. The CDR3, as DNA: TGTGCCAGCAGTTACGGCGGGAGGGGGGATACGCAGTATTTT. This rearrangement joins TRBV6-5 to TRBJ2-3, with 9 bases that match TRBD2. V lost 2 bases to trimming and J lost 6 bases; unmatched junction nucleotides: 3. The CDR3 loop spans 14 amino acids. Germline V lookup: CDR1 MNHEY, CDR2 SVGAGI.

This clonotype showed up just a few times. The gene calls are TRBV20-1 and TRBJ1-1, with D uncertain. This CDR3 has 14 residues. From germline, CDR1 is DFQATT and CDR2 SNEGSKA (reference sequence). V was shortened by 0 bases and J by 5 bases, with 13 bases between the two germline ends. The CDR3 loop is CSARDLTAGTEAFF. The CDR3, as DNA: TGCAGTGCTAGAGATCTCACTGCCGGTACTGAAGCTTTCTTT.

The sample holds a few counts of this clonotype. This sequence joins TRBV12-3 or TRBV12-4 and TRBJ2-5, with D possibly being TRBD1 or TRBD2 (5 bases each). Trimming stripped 6 bases from V and 3 bases from J, with 23 bases between. The CDR3 length is 17 residues. CDR3 in amino acids: CASSYMKQVASEETQYF. In DNA, the CDR3 is TGTGCCAGCAGCTACATGAAACAGGTAGCGAGCGAAGAGACCCAGTACTTC.

The chain couples TRBV11-2 to TRBJ2-1, with 11 nucleotides matching TRBD2. The CDR3 extends over 15 amino acids. The J segment lost 8 bases and the V segment lost 6 bases, leaving 9 bases of the junction unmatched. Germline loops: CDR1 SGHAT, CDR2 FQNNGV. CDR3: CASRAIAGGLYEQFF. The CDR3, as DNA: TGTGCCAGCAGAGCAATAGCGGGGGGGTTATATGAGCAGTTCTTC.

The table lists this clonotype with a few counts. This CDR3 reads CASSFSGESIQYF. As DNA, the CDR3 is TGTGCCAGCAGTTTTTCTGGGGAGAGCATTCAGTACTTC. This chain joins TRBV12-3 or TRBV12-4 and TRBJ2-4; D is possibly TRBD2 (5 bases). The CDR3 totals 13 residues. Trimming took off 3 bases at V and 9 bases at J, with 12 bases between the two ends.

This sequence joins TRBV10-3 and TRBJ2-1; 14 nucleotides align to TRBD2. The CDR3 consists of 15 residues. J gave up 6 bases and V 9 bases, and 7 bases lay outside the gene matches. CDR1 is ENHRY and CDR2 is SYGVKD in the germline V gene. For the CDR3, the DNA is TGTGCCATTGGACTAGCGGGAGGCCTTTTCAATGAGCAGTTCTTC. Amino acids: CAIGLAGGLFNEQFF.

The rearrangement joins TRBV3-1 to TRBJ2-2; D unresolved. The V gene's germline CDR1 is LGHDT and CDR2 YNNKEL (reference sequence). The CDR3 covers 15 residues. V was clipped by 3 bases and J by 0 bases, with 8 bases between them. CDR3 loop: CASSQRPANTGELFF. The CDR3 DNA sequence: TGTGCCAGCAGCCAGCGCCCGGCGAACACCGGGGAGCTGTTTTTT.

This clonotype was seen a few times. The J gene is TRBJ1-4, the V gene TRBV7-2, with D unclear. Trimming removed 1 base at V and 2 bases at J, with 8 bases between. Germline values: CDR1 SGHTA, CDR2 FQGNSA. The CDR3 consists of 15 residues. For the CDR3, the DNA is TGTGCCAGCAGCTTAGGGGCGCGGACTAATGAAAAACTGTTTTTT. This sequence encodes CASSLGARTNEKLFF.

This clonotype appeared many times. The chain links TRBV5-1 to TRBJ1-1; D is ambiguous. The ends were cut back, 5 bases at V and 1 base at J, with 9 bases in the middle. The CDR3 has 13 residues. Per the germline V gene, CDR1 is SGHRS and CDR2 is YFSETQ. The CDR3 spells CASSFGANTEAFF. CDR3 DNA: TGCGCCAGCAGTTTTGGAGCGAACACTGAAGCTTTCTTT.

This clonotype was seen many times. The chain joins TRBV12-3 or TRBV12-4 to TRBJ1-2, with 12 positions matching TRBD1. V dropped 3 bases and J dropped 4; count of bases not matched to a gene: 6. CDR3 size: 16 residues. The CDR3 is CASSFNPGQGAYGYTF. DNA for the CDR3: TGTGCCAGCAGTTTCAACCCGGGACAGGGGGCCTATGGCTACACCTTC.

This clonotype was detected only a few times. The rearrangement links TRBV6-5 to TRBJ2-6, with D unresolved. Between the trimmed V and J ends, which lost 3 bases and 4 bases, there was a span of 10 bases. Germline CDR1 MNHEY, CDR2 SVGAGI. The CDR3 has 15 amino acids. CDR3 nucleotides: TGTGCCAGCAGTTATACCATCTGGGGGGCCAACGTCCTGACTTTC. This encodes CASSYTIWGANVLTF.

This clonotype was seen more than once but under ten times. This rearrangement joins TRBV4-1 to TRBJ2-7; TRBD1 aligns across 8 bases. Germline V CDR1 and CDR2: MGHRA, YSYEKL. The CDR3 runs 14 residues. V shed 3 bases, J shed 2 bases, and the junction held 3 bases outside the gene matches. CDR3 nucleotides: TGCGCCAGCAGCCATACAGGGGGTCCCTACGAGCAGTACTTC. It translates to CASSHTGGPYEQYF.

V and J are TRBV19 and TRBJ1-5, with D possibly TRBD1 on 5 matching bases. Per the germline V gene, CDR1 is LNHDA and CDR2 is SQIVND (reference sequence). V lost 3 bases, J lost 6 bases, and 18 bases lay in between. This CDR3 is 16 amino acids long. CDR3 nucleotide sequence: TGTGCCAGTAGTATCTCTTTCGTGCAGGGACGTCAGCCCCAGCATTTT. It encodes CASSISFVQGRQPQHF.

The rearrangement joins TRBV5-4 to TRBJ1-6; D unclear. Trimming took off 4 bases at V and 13 bases at J, with 12 bases between the two ends. The CDR3 length is 12 residues. Germline CDR1 is SGHNT and CDR2 is YYREEE (reference sequence). Here the CDR3 reads CASSLEIGPLHF. CDR3 DNA: TGTGCCAGCAGCCTCGAAATAGGGCCCCTCCACTTT.

This clonotype occurred a few times. The chain combines TRBV12-3 or TRBV12-4 with TRBJ2-3, with TRBD2 identical over 7 bases. The V gene end was trimmed by 7 bases and the J gene end by 1 base; junction bases not matched to a gene: 11. CDR3 length equals 16 residues. In DNA, the CDR3 is TGTGCCAGCAACAATTGGGTTACTAGCGGCACAGATACGCAGTATTTT. Translation: CASNNWVTSGTDTQYF.

Notes on this clonotype: One end of the junction does not line up with germline, which may come from a read error. The V gene is TRBV9, the J gene TRBJ2-1, with D possibly TRBD2 on 6 matching bases. The CDR3 is 16 amino acids. The V gene's germline CDR1 is SGDLS and CDR2 YYNGEE. In DNA, the CDR3 is TGTGCCAGCAGCGTAGACCTAGCGCCCTCCTACAATGAGCAGCTCTTC. Protein sequence: CASSVDLAPSYNEQLF.